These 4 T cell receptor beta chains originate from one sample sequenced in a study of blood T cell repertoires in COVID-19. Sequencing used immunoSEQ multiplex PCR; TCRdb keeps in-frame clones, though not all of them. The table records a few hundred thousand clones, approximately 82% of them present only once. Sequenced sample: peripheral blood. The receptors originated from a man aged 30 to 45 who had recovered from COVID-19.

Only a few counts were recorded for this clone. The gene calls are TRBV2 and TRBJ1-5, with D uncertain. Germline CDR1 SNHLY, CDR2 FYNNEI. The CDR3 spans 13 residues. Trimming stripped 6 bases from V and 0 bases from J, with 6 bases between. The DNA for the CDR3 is TGTGCCAGCAGGGCAGATAGCAATCAGCCCCAGCATTTT. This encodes CASRADSNQPQHF. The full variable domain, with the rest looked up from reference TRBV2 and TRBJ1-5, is EPEVTQTPSHQVTQMGQEVILRCVPISNHLYFYWYRQILGQKVEFLVSFYNNEISEKSEIFDDQFSVERPDGSNFTLKIRSTKLEDSAMYFCASRADSNQPQHFGDGTRLSIL.

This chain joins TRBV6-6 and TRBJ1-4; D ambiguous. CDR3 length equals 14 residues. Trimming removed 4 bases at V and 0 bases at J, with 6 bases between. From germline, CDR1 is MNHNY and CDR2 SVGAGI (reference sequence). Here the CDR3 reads CASSSIATNEKLFF. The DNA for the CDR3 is TGTGCCAGCAGTTCAATTGCAACTAATGAAAAACTGTTTTTT.

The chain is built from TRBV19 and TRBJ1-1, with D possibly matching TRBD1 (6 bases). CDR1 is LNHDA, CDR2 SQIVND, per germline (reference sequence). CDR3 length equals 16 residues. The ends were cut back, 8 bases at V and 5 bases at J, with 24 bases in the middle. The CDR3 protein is CASSKRQAYPQTEAFF. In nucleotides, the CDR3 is TGTGCCAGTTCGAAAAGACAGGCATACCCTCAAACTGAAGCTTTCTTT. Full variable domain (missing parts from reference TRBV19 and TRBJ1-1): DGGITQSPKYLFRKEGQNVTLSCEQNLNHDAMYWYRQDPGQGLRLIYYSQIVNDFQKGDIAEGYSVSREKKESFPLTVTSAQKNPTAFYLCASSKRQAYPQTEAFFGQGTRLTVV.

The CDR3 loop is CASSPQGLSGYTF. In DNA form, the CDR3 reads TGTGCCAGCAGCCCACAGGGTCTATCTGGCTACACCTTC. The chain couples TRBV6-5 to TRBJ1-2; the D gene is possibly TRBD1 (6 bases). The CDR3 spans 13 residues. The V gene lost 6 bases and the J gene lost 7 bases, with 15 bases spanning the gap. Germline CDR1 is MNHEY and CDR2 is SVGAGI.